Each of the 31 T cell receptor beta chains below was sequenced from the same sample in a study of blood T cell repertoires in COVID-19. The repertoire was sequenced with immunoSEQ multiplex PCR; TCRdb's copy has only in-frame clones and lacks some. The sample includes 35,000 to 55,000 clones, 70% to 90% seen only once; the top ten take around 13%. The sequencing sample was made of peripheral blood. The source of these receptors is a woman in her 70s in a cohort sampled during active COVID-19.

The chain's CDR3 is CASSVNTYNEQFF. For the CDR3, the DNA is TGTGCCAGCTCTGTCAACACCTACAATGAGCAGTTCTTC. The V gene is TRBV12-3 or TRBV12-4, the J gene TRBJ2-1; D remains ambiguous. The CDR3 is 13 residues long. V was trimmed by 8 bases and J by 2 bases, leaving 10 bases between them.

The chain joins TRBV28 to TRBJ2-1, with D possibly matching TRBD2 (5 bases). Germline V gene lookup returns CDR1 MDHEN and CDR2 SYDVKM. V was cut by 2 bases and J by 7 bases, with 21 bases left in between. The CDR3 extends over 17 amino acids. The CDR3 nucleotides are TGTGCCAGCAGTTTAATCGGGTCATGGGCTACGGGGAATGAGCAGTTCTTC. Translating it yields CASSLIGSWATGNEQFF.

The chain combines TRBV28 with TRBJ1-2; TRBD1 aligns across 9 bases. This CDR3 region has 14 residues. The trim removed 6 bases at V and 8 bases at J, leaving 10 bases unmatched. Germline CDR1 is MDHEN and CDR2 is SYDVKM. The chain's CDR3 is CASRPGQGTQGYTF. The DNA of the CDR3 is TGTGCCAGCAGACCCGGACAGGGGACACAAGGCTACACCTTC.

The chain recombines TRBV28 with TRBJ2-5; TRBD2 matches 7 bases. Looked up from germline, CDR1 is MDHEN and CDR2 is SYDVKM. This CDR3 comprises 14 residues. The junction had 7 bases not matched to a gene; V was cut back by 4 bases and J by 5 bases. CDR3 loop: CASSSPMGGETQYF. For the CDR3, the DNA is TGTGCCAGCAGTTCCCCCATGGGGGGGGAGACCCAGTACTTC.

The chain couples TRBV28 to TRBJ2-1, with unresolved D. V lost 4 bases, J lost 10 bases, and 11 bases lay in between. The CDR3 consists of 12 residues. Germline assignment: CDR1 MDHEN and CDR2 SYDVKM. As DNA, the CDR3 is TGTGCCAGCAGTTCGGAGTTACGCGAGCAGTTCTTC. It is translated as CASSSELREQFF.

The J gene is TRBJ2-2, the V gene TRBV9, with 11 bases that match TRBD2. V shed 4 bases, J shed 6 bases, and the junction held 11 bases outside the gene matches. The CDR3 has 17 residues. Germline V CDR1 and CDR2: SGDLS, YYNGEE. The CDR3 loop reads CASSILAGGESSGELFF. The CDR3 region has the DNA TGTGCCAGCAGCATATTAGCGGGAGGGGAGTCGTCCGGGGAGCTGTTTTTT.

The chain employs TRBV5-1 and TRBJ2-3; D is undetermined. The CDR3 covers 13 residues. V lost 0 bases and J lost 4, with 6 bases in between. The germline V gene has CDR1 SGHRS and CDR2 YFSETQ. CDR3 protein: CASSLALSDTQYF. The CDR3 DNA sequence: TGCGCCAGCAGCTTGGCCCTTTCAGATACGCAGTATTTT.

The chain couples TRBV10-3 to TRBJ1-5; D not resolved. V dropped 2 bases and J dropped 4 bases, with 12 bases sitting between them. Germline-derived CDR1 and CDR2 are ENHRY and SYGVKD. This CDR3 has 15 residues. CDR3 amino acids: CAISEGVGENQPQHF. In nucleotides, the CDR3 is TGTGCCATCAGTGAGGGAGTTGGGGAGAATCAGCCCCAGCATTTT.

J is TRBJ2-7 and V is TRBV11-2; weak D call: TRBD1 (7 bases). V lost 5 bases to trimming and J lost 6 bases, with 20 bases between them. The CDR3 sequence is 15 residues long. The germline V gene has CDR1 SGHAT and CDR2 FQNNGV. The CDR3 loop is CASSPGGGQTGEQYF. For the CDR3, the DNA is TGTGCCAGCAGCCCAGGAGGGGGACAGACGGGCGAGCAGTACTTC.

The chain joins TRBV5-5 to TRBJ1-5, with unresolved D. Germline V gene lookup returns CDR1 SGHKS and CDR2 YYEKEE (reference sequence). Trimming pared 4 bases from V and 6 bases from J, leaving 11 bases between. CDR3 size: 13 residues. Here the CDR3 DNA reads TGTGCCAGCAGCATAGGTTCGGGTCAGCCCCAGCATTTT. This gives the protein CASSIGSGQPQHF.

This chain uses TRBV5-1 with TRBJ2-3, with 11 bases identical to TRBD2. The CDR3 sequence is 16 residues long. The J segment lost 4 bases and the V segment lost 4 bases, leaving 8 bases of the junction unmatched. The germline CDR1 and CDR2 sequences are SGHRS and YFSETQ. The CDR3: CASSPSGRRQADTQYF. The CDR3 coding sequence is TGCGCCAGCAGCCCTAGCGGGAGGAGGCAGGCAGATACGCAGTATTTT.

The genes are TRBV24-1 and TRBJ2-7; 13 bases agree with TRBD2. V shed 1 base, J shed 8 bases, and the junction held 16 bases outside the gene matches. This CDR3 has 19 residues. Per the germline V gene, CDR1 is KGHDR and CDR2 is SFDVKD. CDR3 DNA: TGTGCCACCAGTGATTTTGGGACTAGCGGGAAATCCCGCGAAGCGAAGCAGTACTTC. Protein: CATSDFGTSGKSREAKQYF.

The CDR3 loop is CATSDPLGEAFF. Here the CDR3 DNA reads TGTGCCACCAGTGACCCACTCGGTGAAGCTTTCTTT. The chain joins TRBV24-1 to TRBJ1-1; D remains unclear. The CDR3 extends over 12 amino acids. CDR1 and CDR2 from the germline V gene are KGHDR and SFDVKD. Deletions cut 4 bases from V and 7 bases from J, with 9 bases between.

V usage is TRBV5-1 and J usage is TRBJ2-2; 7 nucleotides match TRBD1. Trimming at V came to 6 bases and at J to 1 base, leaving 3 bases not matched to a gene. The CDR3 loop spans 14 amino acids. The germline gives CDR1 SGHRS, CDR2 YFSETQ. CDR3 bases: TGCGCCAGCACCGGGACAGAGAACACCGGGGAGCTGTTTTTT. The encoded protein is CASTGTENTGELFF.

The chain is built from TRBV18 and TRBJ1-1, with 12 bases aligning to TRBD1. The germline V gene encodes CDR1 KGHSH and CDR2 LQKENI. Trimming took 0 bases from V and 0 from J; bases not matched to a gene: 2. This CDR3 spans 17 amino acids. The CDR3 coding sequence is TGTGCCAGCTCACCACCGGGACAGGGGGCCCTGAACACTGAAGCTTTCTTT. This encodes CASSPPGQGALNTEAFF.

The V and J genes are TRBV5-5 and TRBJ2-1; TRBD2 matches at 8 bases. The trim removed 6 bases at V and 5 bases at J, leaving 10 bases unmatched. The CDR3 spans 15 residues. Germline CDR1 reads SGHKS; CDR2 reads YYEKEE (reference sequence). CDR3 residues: CASTREGLGNNEQFF. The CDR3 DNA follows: TGTGCCAGCACGCGTGAGGGACTAGGCAACAATGAGCAGTTCTTC.

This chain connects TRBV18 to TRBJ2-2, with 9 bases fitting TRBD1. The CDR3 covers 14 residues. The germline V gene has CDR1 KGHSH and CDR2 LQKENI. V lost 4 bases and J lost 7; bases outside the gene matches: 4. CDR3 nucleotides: TGTGCCAGCTCACGGGACAGGGCTGACGGGGAGCTGTTTTTT. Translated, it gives CASSRDRADGELFF. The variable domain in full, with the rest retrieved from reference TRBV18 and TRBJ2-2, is NAGVMQNPRHLVRRRGQEARLRCSPMKGHSHVYWYRQLPEEGLKFMVYLQKENIIDESGMPKERFSAEFPKEGPSILRIQQVVRGDSAAYFCASSRDRADGELFFGEGSRLTVL.

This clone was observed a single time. The DNA of the CDR3 is TGCGCCAGCAGACTCGGGACAGGGTCTTACGAGCAGTACTTC. This sequence encodes CASRLGTGSYEQYF. The chain couples TRBV10-2 to TRBJ2-7, with 9 bases that match TRBD1. In germline, CDR1 is WSHSY, CDR2 SAAADI. The J segment lost 4 bases and the V segment lost 6 bases, leaving 7 bases of the junction unmatched. The CDR3 has 14 amino acids.

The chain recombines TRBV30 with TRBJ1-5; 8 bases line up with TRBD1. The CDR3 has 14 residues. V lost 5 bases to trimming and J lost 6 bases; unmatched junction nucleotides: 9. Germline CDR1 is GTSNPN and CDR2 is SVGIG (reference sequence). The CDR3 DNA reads TGTGCCTGGCAAATCGGGACAGGAGGTCAGCCCCAGCATTTT. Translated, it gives CAWQIGTGGQPQHF.

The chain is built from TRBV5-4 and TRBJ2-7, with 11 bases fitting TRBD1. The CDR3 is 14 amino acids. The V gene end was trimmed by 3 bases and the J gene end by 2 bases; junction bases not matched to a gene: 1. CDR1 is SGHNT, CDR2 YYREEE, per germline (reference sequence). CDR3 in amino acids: CASSSGQGAYEQYF. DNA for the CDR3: TGTGCCAGCAGCTCGGGACAGGGGGCCTACGAGCAGTACTTC.

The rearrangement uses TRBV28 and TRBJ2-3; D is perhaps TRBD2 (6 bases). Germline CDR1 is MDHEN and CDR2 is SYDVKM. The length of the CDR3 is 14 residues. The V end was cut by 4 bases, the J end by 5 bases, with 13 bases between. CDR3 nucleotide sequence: TGTGCCAGCAGTTCGTCGGGAGCAATAGATACGCAGTATTTT. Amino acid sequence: CASSSSGAIDTQYF.

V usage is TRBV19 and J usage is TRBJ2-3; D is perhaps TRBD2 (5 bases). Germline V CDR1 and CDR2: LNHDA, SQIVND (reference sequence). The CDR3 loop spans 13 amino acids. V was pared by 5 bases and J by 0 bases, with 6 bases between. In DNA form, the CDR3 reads TGTGCCAGTAGTCCGGGGAGCACAGATACGCAGTATTTT. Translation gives CASSPGSTDTQYF.

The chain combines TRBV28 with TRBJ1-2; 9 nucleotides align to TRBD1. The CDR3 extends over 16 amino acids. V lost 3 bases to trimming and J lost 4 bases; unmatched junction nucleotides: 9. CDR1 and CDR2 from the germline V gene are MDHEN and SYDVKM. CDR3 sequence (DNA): TGTGCCAGCAGTTTCGGGACAGGGATAAGGAGCTATGGCTACACCTTC. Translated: CASSFGTGIRSYGYTF.

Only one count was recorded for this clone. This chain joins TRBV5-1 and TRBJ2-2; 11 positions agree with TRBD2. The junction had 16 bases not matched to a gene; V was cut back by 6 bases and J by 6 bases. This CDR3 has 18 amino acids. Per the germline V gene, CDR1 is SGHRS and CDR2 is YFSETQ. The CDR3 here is CASTKAQNSGRAAGELFF. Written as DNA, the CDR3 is TGCGCCAGCACCAAGGCCCAGAATAGCGGGAGGGCCGCCGGGGAGCTGTTTTTT.

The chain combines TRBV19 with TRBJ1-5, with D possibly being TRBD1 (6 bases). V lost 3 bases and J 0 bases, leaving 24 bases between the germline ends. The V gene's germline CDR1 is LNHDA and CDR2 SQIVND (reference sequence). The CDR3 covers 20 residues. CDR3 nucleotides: TGTGCCAGTAGTATGTTGATAGGGAGGGGGGTCCGGAATAGCAATCAGCCCCAGCATTTT. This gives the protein CASSMLIGRGVRNSNQPQHF.

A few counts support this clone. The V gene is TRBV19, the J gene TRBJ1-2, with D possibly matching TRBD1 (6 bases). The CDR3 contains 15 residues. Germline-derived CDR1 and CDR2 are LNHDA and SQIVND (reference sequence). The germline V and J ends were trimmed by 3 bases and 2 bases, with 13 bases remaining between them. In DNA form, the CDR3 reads TGTGCCAGTAGTATCCCCACAGGGAACAACTATGGCTACACCTTC. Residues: CASSIPTGNNYGYTF.

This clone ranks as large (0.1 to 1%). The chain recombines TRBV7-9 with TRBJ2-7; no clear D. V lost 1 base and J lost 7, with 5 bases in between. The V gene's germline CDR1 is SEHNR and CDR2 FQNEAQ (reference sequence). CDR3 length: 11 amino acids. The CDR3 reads CASSLGEEQYF. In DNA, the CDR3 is TGTGCCAGCAGCTTAGGCGAGGAGCAGTACTTC.

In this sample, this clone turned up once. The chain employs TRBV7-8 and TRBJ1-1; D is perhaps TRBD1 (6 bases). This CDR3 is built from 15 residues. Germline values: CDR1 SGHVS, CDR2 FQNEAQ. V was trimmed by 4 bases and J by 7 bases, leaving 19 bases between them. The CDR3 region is CASSSRGPGAGEAFF. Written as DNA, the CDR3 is TGTGCCAGCAGCTCCCGAGGGCCAGGGGCTGGTGAAGCTTTCTTT. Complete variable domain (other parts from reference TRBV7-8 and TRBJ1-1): GAGVSQSPRYKVAKRGQDVALRCDPISGHVSLFWYQQALGQGPEFLTYFQNEAQLDKSGLPSDRFFAERPEGSVSTLKIQRTQQEDSAVYLCASSSRGPGAGEAFFGQGTRLTVV.

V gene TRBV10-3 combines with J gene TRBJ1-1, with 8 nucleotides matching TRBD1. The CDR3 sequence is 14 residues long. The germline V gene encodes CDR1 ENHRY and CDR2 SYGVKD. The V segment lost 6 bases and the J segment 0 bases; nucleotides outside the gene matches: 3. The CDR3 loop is CAIRGTGMNTEAFF. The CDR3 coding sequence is TGTGCCATCAGGGGGACAGGCATGAACACTGAAGCTTTCTTT.

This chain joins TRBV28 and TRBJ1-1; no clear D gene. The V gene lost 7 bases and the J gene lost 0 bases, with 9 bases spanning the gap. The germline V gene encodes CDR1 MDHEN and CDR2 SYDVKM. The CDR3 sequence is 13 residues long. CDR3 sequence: CASIFGMNTEAFF. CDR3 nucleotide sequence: TGTGCCAGCATATTCGGGATGAACACTGAAGCTTTCTTT.

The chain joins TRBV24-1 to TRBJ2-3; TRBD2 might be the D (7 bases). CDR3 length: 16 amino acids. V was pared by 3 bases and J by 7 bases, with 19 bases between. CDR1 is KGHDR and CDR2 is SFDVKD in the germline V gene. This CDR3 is CATSDAGASEGNTQYF. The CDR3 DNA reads TGTGCCACCAGTGATGCGGGGGCCTCCGAGGGGAATACGCAGTATTTT.